A selection of T cell receptor beta chains follows, all from one sample in a study of blood T cell repertoires in COVID-19. The protocol was immunoSEQ multiplex PCR, while the TCRdb copy is restricted to in-frame clones and leaves out a portion. The profile shows 270,000 or so clones, roughly 93% of them singletons. Sequenced sample: PBMCs or T cells enriched from blood (not recorded which). The receptors were gathered from a middle-aged woman with acute COVID-19. Both conserved end residues are part of each CDR3. Not every row has a clone size; where given, it reads once, few, many or a size class.

>14|TRBV19|TRBJ1-1|NA
CASKGQGVYAEAFF
>13|TRBV5-1|TRBJ1-2|NA
CASSLAGDYGYTF
>15|TRBV28|TRBJ2-3|NA
CASSMTKRGADTQYF
>13|TRBV2|TRBJ1-2|NA
CASSAGGLIGYTF
>15|TRBV7-6|TRBJ1-4|NA
CASSRRGDSDEKLFF
>15|TRBV2|TRBJ1-1|once
CASSGTTGLGTEAFF
>13|TRBV11-3|TRBJ1-2|NA
CASSATDRAGYTF
>15|TRBV19|TRBJ1-6|NA
CASSINRGQDSPLHF
>15|TRBV7-8|TRBJ2-1|NA
CASSLALAGINEQFF
>14|TRBV3-1/TRBV3-2|TRBJ2-4|NA
CASSNRDGKNIQYF
>18|TRBV28|TRBJ1-5|NA
CASSLGGGWDRDNQPQHF
>14|TRBV14|TRBJ1-2|NA
CASSQDRFRGGYTF
>15|TRBV7-2|TRBJ2-1|NA
CASSFDWSSYNEQFF
>15|TRBV6-2/TRBV6-3|TRBJ2-7|NA
CASSNVASQGGSQYF
>15|TRBV5-1|TRBJ2-7|NA
CASSLGPYLAYEQYF
>13|TRBV24-1|TRBJ2-7|NA
CATGEPTGDEQYF
>15|TRBV18|TRBJ1-4|NA
CASSPRRGTNEKLFF
>16|TRBV28|TRBJ1-6|NA
CASSGGQGRKNSPLHF
>14|TRBV7-9|TRBJ1-6|NA
CASSSTGNRSPLHF
>14|TRBV16|TRBJ1-2|NA
CASSQSGTVYGYTF
>13|TRBV6-1|TRBJ1-1|few
CASSADRNTEAFF
>12|TRBV11-2|TRBJ2-1|NA
CASSLGRQVEFF
>14|TRBV7-2|TRBJ1-5|NA
CASSPGTRVQPQHF
>12|TRBV4-2|TRBJ1-1|NA
CASSQDGQEAFF
>16|TRBV7-9|TRBJ2-6|NA
CASSLDRSSGANVLTF
>15|TRBV5-6|TRBJ2-1|NA
CASSLQWEGSNEQFF
>12|TRBV7-8|TRBJ1-2|NA
CASSPNNYGYTF
>14|TRBV25-1|TRBJ1-1|NA
CASSSRDKNTEAFF
>14|TRBV14|TRBJ1-1|NA
CASSQEVPNTEAFF
>17|TRBV21-1|TRBJ2-3|NA
CASQGSSGSETTDTQYF
>12|TRBV12-3/TRBV12-4|TRBJ1-1|NA
CASRRTGTEAFF
>13|TRBV3-1/TRBV3-2|TRBJ2-1|NA
CASSPGGNNEQFF
>16|TRBV2|TRBJ2-5|NA
CASSLGTSGNQETQYF
>16|TRBV3-1/TRBV3-2|TRBJ2-3|NA
CASSQGLAGPRNVQYF
>15|TRBV11-3|TRBJ2-5|NA
CASSFQAGGEETQYF
>19|TRBV21-1|TRBJ2-3|NA
CASSKELAGAEVSTDTQYF
>16|TRBV18|TRBJ1-4|NA
CASSPNTGTGSEKLFF
>16|TRBV7-9|TRBJ2-2|few
CASTPGLAGVAGELFF
>13|TRBV24-1|TRBJ2-5|NA
CATSDLTGSSQYF
>16|TRBV3-1/TRBV3-2|TRBJ2-7|NA
CASSLRASGPNYEQYF
>13|TRBV2|TRBJ1-2|NA
CASSELGGYGYTF
>13|TRBV30|TRBJ1-4|NA
CAWAPGINEKLFF
>15|TRBV25-1|TRBJ2-1|NA
CASTPGQGAYNEQFF
>15|TRBV9|TRBJ2-1|once
CASSVEPDRYNEQFF
>15|TRBV7-2|TRBJ1-6|NA
CASRLGQGISSPLHF
>15|TRBV27|TRBJ2-5|NA
CASSLSGSPQETQYF
>14|TRBV23-1|TRBJ1-3|NA
CASRQGLIRNTIYF
>16|TRBV11-3|TRBJ2-5|NA
CASCCPIGTGEATQYF
>13|TRBV19|TRBJ1-5|NA
CASNSRDNQPQHF
>14|TRBV27|TRBJ2-5|once
CASRLQGAGETQYF
>16|TRBV7-2|TRBJ2-1|NA
CASSLIAGGPGNEQFF